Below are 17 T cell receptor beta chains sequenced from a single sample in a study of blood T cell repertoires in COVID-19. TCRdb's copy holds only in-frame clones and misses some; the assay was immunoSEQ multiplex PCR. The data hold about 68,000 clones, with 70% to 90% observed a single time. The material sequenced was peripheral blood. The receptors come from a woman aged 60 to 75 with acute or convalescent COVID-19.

The CDR3 DNA reads as TGTGCCAGCAGCTCAGGACTTGGCTGGACTAGCTCCTACAATGAGCAGTTCTTC. Its protein product is CASSSGLGWTSSYNEQFF. The V and J genes are TRBV5-4 and TRBJ2-1; 7 nucleotides match TRBD2. This CDR3 has 18 amino acids. Germline loops: CDR1 SGHNT, CDR2 YYREEE (reference sequence). The V segment lost 3 bases and the J segment 0 bases; nucleotides outside the gene matches: 12.

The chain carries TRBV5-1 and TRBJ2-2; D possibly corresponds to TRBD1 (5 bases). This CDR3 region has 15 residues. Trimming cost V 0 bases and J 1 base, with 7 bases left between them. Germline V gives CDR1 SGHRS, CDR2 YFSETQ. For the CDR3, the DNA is TGCGCCAGCAGCTTGGGACAGCAGAACACCGGGGAGCTGTTTTTT. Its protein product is CASSLGQQNTGELFF.

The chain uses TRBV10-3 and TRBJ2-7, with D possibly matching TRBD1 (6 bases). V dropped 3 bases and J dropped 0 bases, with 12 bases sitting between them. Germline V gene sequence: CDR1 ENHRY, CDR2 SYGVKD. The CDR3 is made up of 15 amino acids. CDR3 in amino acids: CAISESRTVSYEQYF. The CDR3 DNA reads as TGTGCCATCAGTGAAAGTCGGACAGTCTCCTACGAGCAGTACTTC.

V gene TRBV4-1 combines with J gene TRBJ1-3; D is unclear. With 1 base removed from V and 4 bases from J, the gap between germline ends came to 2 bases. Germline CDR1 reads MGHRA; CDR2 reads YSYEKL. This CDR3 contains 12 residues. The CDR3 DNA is TGCGCCAGCAGCCAAGCGGGAAACACCATATATTTT. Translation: CASSQAGNTIYF.

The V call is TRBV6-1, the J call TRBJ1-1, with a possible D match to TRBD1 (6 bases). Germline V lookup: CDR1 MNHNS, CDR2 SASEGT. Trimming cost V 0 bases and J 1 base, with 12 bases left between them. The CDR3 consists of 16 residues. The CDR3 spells CASSEAGWGRNTEAFF. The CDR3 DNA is TGTGCCAGCAGTGAAGCAGGGTGGGGGCGGAACACTGAAGCTTTCTTT.

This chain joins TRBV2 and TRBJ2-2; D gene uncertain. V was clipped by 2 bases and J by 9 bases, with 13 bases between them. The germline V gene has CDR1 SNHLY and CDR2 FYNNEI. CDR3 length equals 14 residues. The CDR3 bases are TGTGCCAGCAGTGAAATAGCCTTGCACCGGGAGCTGTTTTTT. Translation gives CASSEIALHRELFF.

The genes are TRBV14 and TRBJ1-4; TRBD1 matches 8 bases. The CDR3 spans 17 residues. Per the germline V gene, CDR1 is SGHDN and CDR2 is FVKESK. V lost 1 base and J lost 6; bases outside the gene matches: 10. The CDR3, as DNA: TGTGCCAGCAGCCAAGGCCAAAGGGCCAGGGGGCATGAAAAACTGTTTTTT. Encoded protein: CASSQGQRARGHEKLFF. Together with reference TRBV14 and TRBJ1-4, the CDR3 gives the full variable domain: EAGVTQFPSHSVIEKGQTVTLRCDPISGHDNLYWYRRVMGKEIKFLLHFVKESKQDESGMPNNRFLAERTGGTYSTLKVQPAELEDSGVYFCASSQGQRARGHEKLFFGSGTQLSVL.

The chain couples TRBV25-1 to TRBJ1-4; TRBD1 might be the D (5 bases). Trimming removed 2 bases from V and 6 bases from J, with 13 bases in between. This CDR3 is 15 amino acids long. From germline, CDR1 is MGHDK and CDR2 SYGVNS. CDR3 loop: CASSEPGGKHEKLFF. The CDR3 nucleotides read TGTGCCAGCAGTGAACCCGGGGGTAAACATGAAAAACTGTTTTTT. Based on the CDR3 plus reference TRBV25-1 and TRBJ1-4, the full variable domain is EADIYQTPRYLVIGTGKKITLECSQTMGHDKMYWYQQDPGMELHLIHYSYGVNSTEKGDLSSESTVSRIRTEHFPLTLESARPSHTSQYLCASSEPGGKHEKLFFGSGTQLSVL.

CDR3 DNA: TGTGCCAGCAGTTTCGGCAGGGTTAGCAATCAGCCCCAGCATTTT. Protein: CASSFGRVSNQPQHF. The gene calls are TRBV28 and TRBJ1-5; possible D gene TRBD1, 5 bases. Germline CDR1 and CDR2: MDHEN and SYDVKM. This CDR3 is built from 15 residues. The V and J ends lost 3 bases and 0 bases respectively, with 9 bases between them.

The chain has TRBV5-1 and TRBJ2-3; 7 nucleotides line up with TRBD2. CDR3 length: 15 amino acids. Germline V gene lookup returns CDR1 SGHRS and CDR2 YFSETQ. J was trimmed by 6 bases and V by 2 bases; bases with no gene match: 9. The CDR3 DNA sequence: TGCGCCAGCAGCTTAGGAGGACTAGGGTCCGATACGCAGTATTTT. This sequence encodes CASSLGGLGSDTQYF.

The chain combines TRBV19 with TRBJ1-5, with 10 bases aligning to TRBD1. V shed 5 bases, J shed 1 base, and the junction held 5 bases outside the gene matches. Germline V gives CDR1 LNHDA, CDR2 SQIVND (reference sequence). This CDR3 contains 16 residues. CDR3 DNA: TGTGCCAGTAGTCCATGGACAGGGGGGAGCAATCAGCCCCAGCATTTT. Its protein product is CASSPWTGGSNQPQHF.

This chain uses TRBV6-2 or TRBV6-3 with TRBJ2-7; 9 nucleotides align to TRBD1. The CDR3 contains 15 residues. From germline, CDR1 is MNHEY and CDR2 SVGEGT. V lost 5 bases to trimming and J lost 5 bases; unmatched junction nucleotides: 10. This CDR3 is CASSTPGQGINEQYF. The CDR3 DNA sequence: TGTGCCAGCAGTACCCCGGGACAGGGTATCAACGAGCAGTACTTC.

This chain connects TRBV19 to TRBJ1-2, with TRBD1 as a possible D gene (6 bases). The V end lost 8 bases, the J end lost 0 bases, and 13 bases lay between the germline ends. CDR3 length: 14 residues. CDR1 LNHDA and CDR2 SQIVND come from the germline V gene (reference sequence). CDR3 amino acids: CASGTKSSNYGYTF. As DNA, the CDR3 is TGTGCCAGTGGGACAAAATCTTCTAACTATGGCTACACCTTC.

CDR3 bases: TGTGCCTGGAGAAAACAGGGGAGTAGTGAAAAACTGTTTTTT. Encoded protein: CAWRKQGSSEKLFF. This chain joins TRBV30 and TRBJ1-4, with TRBD1 matching over 7 bases. Germline CDR1 and CDR2: GTSNPN and SVGIG (reference sequence). V lost 3 bases and J lost 7; bases outside the gene matches: 8. The CDR3 sequence is 14 residues long. The variable domain in full, with the rest retrieved from reference TRBV30 and TRBJ1-4, is SQTIHQWPATLVQPVGSPLSLECTVEGTSNPNLYWYRQAAGRGLQLLFYSVGIGQISSEVPQNLSASRPQDRQFILSSKKLLLSDSGFYLCAWRKQGSSEKLFFGSGTQLSVL.

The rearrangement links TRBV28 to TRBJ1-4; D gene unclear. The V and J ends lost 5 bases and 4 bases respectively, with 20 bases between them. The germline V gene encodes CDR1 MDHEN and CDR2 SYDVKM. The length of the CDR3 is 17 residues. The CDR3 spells CASSKGSRAVHNEKLFF. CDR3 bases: TGTGCCAGCAGTAAAGGCAGCCGCGCGGTTCATAATGAAAAACTGTTTTTT.

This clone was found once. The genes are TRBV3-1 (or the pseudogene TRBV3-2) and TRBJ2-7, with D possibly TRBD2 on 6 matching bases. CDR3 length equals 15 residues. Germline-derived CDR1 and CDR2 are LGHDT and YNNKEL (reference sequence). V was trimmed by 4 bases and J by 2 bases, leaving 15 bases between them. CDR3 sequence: CASSLEHSGTYEQYF. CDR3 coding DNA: TGTGCCAGCAGCCTAGAGCATAGCGGCACCTACGAGCAGTACTTC.

The CDR3 loop reads CASWGRNRGDYGYTF. DNA for the CDR3: TGTGCCAGCTGGGGAAGGAACAGGGGTGACTATGGCTACACCTTC. The chain couples TRBV6-6 to TRBJ1-2, with TRBD1 matching 7 bases. The CDR3 totals 15 residues. Germline CDR1 is MNHNY and CDR2 is SVGAGI (reference sequence). V lost 8 bases and J lost 3; bases outside the gene matches: 12.